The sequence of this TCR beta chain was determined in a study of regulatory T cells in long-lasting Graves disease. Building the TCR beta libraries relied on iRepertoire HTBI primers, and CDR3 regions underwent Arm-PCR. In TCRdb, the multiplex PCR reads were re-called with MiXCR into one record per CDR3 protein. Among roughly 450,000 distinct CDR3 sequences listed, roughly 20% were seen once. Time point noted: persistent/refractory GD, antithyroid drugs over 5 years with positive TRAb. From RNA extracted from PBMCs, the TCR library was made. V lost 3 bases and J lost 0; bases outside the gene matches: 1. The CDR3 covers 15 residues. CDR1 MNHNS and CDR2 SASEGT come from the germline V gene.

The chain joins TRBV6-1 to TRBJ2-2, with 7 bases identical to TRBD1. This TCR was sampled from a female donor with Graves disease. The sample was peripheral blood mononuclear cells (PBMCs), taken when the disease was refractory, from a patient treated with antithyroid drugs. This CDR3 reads CASSDDRANTGELFF. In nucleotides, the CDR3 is TGTGCCAGCAGTGATGACAGGGCGAACACCGGGGAGCTGTTTTTT.